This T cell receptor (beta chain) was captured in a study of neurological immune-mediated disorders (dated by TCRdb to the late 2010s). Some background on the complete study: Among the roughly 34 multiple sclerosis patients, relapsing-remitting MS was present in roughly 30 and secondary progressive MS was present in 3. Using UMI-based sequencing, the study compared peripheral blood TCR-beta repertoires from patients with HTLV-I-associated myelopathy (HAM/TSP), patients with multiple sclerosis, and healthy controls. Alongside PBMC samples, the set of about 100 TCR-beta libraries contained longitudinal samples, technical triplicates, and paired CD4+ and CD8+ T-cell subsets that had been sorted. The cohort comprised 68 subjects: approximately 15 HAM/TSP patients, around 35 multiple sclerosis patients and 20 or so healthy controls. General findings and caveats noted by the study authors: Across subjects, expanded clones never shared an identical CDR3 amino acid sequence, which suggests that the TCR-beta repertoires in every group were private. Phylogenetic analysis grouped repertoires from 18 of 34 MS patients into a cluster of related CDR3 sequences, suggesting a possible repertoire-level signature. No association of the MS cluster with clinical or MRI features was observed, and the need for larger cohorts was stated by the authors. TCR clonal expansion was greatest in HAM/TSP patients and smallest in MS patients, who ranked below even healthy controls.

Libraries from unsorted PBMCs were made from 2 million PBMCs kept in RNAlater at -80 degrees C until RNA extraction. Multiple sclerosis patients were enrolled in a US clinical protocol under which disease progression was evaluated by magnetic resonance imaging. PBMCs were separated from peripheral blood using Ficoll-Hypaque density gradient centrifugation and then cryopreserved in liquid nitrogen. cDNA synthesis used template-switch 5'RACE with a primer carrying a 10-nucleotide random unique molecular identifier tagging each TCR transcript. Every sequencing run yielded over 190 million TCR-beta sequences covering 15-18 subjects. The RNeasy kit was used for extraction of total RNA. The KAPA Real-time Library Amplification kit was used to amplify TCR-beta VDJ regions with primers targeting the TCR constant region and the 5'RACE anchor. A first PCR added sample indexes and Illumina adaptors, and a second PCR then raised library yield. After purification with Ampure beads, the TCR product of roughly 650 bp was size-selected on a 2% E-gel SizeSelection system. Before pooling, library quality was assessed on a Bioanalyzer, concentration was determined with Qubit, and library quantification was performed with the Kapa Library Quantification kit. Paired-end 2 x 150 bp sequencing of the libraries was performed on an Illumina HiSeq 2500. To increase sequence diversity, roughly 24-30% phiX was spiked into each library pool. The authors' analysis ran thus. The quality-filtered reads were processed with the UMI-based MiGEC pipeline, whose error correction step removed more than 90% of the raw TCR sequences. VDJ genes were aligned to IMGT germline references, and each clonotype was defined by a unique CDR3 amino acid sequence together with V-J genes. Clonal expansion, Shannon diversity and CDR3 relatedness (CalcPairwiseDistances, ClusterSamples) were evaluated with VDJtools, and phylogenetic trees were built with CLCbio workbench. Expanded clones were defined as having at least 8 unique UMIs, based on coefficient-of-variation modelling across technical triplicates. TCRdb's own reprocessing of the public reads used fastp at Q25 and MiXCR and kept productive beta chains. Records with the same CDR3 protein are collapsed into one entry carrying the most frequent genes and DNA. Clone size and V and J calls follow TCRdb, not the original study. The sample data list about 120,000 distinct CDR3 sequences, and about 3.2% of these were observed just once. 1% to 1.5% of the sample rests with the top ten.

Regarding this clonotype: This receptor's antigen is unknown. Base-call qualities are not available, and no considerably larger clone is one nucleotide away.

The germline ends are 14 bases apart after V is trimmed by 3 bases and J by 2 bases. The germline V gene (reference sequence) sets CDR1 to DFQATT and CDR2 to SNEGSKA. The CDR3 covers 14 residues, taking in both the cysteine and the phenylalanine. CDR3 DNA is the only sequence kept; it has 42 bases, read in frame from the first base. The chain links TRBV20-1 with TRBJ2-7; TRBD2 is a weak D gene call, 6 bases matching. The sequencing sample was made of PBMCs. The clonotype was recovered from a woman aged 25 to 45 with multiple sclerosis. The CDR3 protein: CSASPGGMPYEQYF. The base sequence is TGCAGTGCTAGTCCTGGCGGGATGCCCTACGAGCAGTACTTC.